Sequencing of this T cell receptor beta chain was carried out in a study of T cell responses to AZD1222 COVID-19 vaccine. Looking at the study overall: Second-dose intervals of approximately 4 or approximately 12 weeks were pooled.

Deletions cut 2 bases from V and 6 bases from J, with 14 bases between. The CDR3 length is 14 residues. Looked up from germline, CDR1 is MNHEY and CDR2 is SVGEGT. Study-level points and caveats: Nearly half of the spike-specific TCRs reportedly recognize variant regions that carry no mutations. The peak T cell response came first, and repertoires were sampled only after it.

Profiling relied on immunoSEQ multiplex PCR, and the TCRdb table lists in-frame clones only, not all of them. The table records under 110,000 clones, 75% to 90% of them present only once. Points on this clone: Its antigen is undetermined.

Specimen: peripheral blood, collected on day 0 of AZD1222 vaccination. This sequence was found in an adult in good health. The chain is built from TRBV6-2 or TRBV6-3 and TRBJ2-7, with D hard to call. The CDR3 region is CASSYASGLGEQYF. Written as DNA, the CDR3 is TGTGCCAGCAGTTACGCGTCTGGGCTGGGCGAGCAGTACTTC.